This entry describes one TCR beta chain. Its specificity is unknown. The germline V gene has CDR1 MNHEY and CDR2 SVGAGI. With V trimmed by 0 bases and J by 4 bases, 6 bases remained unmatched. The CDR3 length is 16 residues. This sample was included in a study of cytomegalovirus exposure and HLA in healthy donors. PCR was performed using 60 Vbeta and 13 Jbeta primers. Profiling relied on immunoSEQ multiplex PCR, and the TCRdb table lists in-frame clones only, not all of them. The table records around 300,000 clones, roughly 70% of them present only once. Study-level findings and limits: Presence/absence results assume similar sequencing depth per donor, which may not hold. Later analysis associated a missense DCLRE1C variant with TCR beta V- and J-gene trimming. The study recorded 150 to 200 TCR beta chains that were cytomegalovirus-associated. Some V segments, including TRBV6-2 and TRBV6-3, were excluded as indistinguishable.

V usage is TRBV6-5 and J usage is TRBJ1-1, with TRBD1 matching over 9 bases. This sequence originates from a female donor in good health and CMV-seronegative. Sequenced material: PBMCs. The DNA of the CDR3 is TGTGCCAGCAGTTACTCCGGGGGACAGGGAAGCACTGAAGCTTTCTTT. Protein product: CASSYSGGQGSTEAFF.